This paragraph covers one TCR beta chain sequence. From germline, CDR1 is KGHSH and CDR2 LQKENI. Trimming stripped 3 bases from V and 0 bases from J, with 8 bases between. CDR3 size: 14 residues. Clones were read by immunoSEQ multiplex PCR, and TCRdb kept only the in-frame ones, dropping some. The profile covers approximately 100,000 clones, with around nine tenths appearing a single time and more than 20% taken by the ten largest. The data were taken from a study of control samples from healthy donors and cancer patients. Input material: blood. This TCR was sampled from a man aged 25 to 40 in good health. The chain links TRBV18 to TRBJ1-1; D ambiguous. The CDR3 sequence is CASSPGGMNTEAFF. DNA for the CDR3: TGTGCCAGCTCACCTGGCGGAATGAACACTGAAGCTTTCTTT.